This T cell receptor (beta chain) originates from a study of T cell responses to AZD1222 COVID-19 vaccine. CDR3 size: 16 residues. V lost 3 bases to trimming and J lost 0 bases, with 12 bases between them. Germline-derived CDR1 and CDR2 are LGHNA and YNFKEQ. Method: immunoSEQ multiplex PCR; TCRdb's copy keeps in-frame clones and lacks some. Of 150,000 or so clones listed, 90% were seen once; the top ten hold roughly 7.2%. This clonotype originated in an adult in good health. The V gene is TRBV4-2, the J gene TRBJ1-3; weak D call: TRBD1 (5 bases). The sample consisted of peripheral blood, taken on day 0 of AZD1222 vaccination. As DNA, the CDR3 is TGTGCCAGCAGCCAGTTTACAGGAGACTCTGGAAACACCATATATTTT. It is translated as CASSQFTGDSGNTIYF.